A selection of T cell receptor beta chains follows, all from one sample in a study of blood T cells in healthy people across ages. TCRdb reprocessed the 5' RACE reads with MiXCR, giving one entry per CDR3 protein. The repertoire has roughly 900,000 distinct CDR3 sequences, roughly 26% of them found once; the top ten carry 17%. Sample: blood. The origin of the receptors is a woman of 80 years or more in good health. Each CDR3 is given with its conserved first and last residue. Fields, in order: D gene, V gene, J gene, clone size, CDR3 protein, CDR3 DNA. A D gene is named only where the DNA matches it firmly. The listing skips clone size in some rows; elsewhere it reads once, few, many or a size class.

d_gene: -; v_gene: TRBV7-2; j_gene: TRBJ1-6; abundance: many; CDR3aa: CASSLFVGFGNSPLHF; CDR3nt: TGTGCCAGCAGCTTATTTGTAGGGTTTGGTAATTCACCCCTCCACTTT
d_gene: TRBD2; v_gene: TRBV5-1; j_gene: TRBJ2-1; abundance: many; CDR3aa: CASRSGGADNEQFF; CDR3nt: TGCGCCAGCAGAAGCGGGGGGGCCGACAATGAGCAGTTCTTC
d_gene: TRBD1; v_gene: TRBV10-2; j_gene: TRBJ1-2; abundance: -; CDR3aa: CASAPRGQNPSGYTF; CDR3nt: TGCGCCAGTGCCCCCCGGGGACAGAATCCTAGTGGCTACACCTTC
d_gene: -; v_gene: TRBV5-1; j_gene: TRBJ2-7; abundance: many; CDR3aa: CASSLAGGLTHEQYF; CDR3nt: TGCGCCAGCAGCTTGGCCGGAGGGTTAACCCACGAGCAGTACTTC
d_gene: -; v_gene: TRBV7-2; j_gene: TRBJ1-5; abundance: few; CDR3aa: CASSLYYQDQPQHF; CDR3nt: TGTGCCAGCAGCTTATACTACCAAGATCAGCCCCAGCATTTT
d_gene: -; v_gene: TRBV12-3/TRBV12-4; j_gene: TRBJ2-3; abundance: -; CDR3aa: CASSIRADTQYF; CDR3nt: TGTGCCAGCAGTATCCGCGCAGATACGCAGTATTTT
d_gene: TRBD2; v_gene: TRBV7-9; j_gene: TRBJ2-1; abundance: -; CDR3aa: CASRSWTSGNNERFF; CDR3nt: TGTGCCAGCAGATCCTGGACTAGCGGAAACAATGAGCGGTTCTTC
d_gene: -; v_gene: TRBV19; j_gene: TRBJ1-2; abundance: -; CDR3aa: CASSIRTANYGYTF; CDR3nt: TGTGCCAGCAGTATTAGGACGGCCAACTATGGCTACACCTTC
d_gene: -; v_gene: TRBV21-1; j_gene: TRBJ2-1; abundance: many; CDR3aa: CASSKAGGGPNEQFF; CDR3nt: TGTGCCAGCAGCAAAGCGGGGGGAGGCCCCAATGAGCAGTTCTTC
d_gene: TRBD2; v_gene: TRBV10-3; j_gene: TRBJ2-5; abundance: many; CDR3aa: CATALAAQETQYF; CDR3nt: TGTGCCACCGCCCTAGCGGCCCAAGAGACCCAGTACTTC
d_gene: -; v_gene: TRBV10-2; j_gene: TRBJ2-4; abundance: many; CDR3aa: CASRDSMTFKNIQYF; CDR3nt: TGCGCCAGTCGGGACTCGATGACATTCAAAAACATTCAGTACTTC
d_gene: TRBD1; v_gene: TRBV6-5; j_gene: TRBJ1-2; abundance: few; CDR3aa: CASSYSRTGGNGYTF; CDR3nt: TGTGCCAGCAGTTACTCGCGGACAGGGGGCAATGGCTACACCTTC
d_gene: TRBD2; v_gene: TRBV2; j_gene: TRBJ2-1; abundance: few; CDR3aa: CASSEETSSEQFF; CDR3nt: TGTGCCAGCAGTGAAGAGACTAGCAGTGAGCAGTTCTTC
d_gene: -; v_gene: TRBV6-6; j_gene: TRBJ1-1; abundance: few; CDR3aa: CASSYRTEMNTEAFF; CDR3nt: TGTGCCAGCAGTTACCGGACAGAGATGAACACTGAAGCTTTCTTT
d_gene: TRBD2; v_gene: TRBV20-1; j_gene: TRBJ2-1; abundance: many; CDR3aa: CSATTSLYNEQFF; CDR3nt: TGCAGTGCGACGACTAGCCTATACAATGAGCAGTTCTTC
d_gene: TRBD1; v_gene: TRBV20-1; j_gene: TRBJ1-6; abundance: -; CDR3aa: CSASGGGNSPLHF; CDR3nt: TGCAGTGCTTCAGGGGGCGGTAATTCACCCCTCCACTTT
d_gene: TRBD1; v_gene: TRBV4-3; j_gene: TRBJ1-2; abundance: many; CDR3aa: CASSQVGTGQGYTF; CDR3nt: TGCGCCAGCAGCCAAGTAGGGACAGGGCAGGGCTACACCTTC
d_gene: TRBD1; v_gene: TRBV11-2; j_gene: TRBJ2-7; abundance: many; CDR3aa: CASSSDRGPYEQYF; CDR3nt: TGTGCCAGCAGCTCGGACAGGGGCCCCTACGAGCAGTACTTC
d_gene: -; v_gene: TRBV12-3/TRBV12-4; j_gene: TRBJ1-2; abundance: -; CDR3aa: CACSLGVVGYTF; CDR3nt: TGTGCCTGCAGTTTGGGGGTTGTGGGCTACACCTTC
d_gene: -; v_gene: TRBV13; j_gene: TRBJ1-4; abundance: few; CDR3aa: CASSFETREKLFF; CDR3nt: TGTGCCAGCAGCTTTGAAACTCGAGAAAAACTGTTTTTT
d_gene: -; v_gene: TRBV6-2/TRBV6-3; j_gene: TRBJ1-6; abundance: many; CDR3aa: CASSTNIDSPLHF; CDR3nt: TGTGCCAGCAGTACGAACATCGATTCACCCCTCCACTTT
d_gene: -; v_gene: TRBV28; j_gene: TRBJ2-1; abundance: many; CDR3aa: CASSEGLEQFF; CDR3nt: TGTGCCAGCAGTGAGGGCCTTGAGCAGTTCTTC
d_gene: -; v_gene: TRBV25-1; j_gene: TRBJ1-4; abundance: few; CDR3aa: CASREGVGEKLFF; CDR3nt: TGTGCCAGCAGGGAGGGGGTTGGGGAAAAACTGTTTTTT
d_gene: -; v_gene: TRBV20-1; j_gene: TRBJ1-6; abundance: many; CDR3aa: CSASRDIYNSPLHF; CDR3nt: TGCAGTGCTTCTCGGGACATCTATAATTCACCCCTCCACTTT
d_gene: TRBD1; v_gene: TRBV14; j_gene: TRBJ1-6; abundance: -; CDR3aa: CASRWTGGQSPLHF; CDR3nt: TGTGCCAGCAGATGGACAGGGGGACAATCACCCCTCCACTTT
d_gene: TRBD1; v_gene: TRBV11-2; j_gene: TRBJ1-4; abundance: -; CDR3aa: CANSLGQWTDEKLFF; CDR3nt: TGTGCCAACAGCCTGGGACAGTGGACGGATGAAAAACTGTTTTTT
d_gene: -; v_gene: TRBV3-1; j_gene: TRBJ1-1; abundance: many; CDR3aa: CASSHTNTEAFF; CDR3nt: TGTGCCAGCAGCCATACTAACACTGAAGCTTTCTTT
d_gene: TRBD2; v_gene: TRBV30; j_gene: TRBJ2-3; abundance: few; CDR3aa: CAWSDRGLAGMDTQYF; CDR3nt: TGTGCCTGGAGTGATAGGGGACTAGCGGGGATGGATACGCAGTATTTT
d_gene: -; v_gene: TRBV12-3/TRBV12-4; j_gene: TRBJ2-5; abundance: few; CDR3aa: CASSSRTGGTQYF; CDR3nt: TGTGCCAGCAGTTCGCGGACCGGGGGGACCCAGTACTTC
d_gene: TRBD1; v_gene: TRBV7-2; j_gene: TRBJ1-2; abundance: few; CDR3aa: CASSSSPGQTNGYTF; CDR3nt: TGTGCCAGCAGCTCATCTCCGGGACAGACAAATGGCTACACCTTC
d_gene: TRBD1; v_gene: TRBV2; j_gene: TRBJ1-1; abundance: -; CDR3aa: CASSDRGGAEAFF; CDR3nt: TGTGCCAGCAGCGACAGGGGAGGGGCTGAAGCTTTCTTT
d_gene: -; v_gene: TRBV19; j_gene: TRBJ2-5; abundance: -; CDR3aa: CASSTPSGPTYNEQYF; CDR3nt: TGTGCCAGTAGTACACCCTCGGGACCGACCTACAATGAGCAGTACTTC
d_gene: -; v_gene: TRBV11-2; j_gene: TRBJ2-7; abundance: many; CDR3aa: CASSSRSWSAAYEQYF; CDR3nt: TGTGCCAGCAGCTCTAGATCCTGGTCGGCCGCCTACGAGCAGTACTTC
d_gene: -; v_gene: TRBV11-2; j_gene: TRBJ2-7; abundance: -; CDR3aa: CASSLERGRSSYEQYF; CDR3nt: TGTGCCAGCAGCTTAGAACGGGGCAGGAGTTCCTACGAGCAGTACTTC
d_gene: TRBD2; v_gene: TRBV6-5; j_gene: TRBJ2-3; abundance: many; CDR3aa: CASSRLAGATTDTQYF; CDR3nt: TGTGCCAGCAGTCGACTAGCGGGGGCCACCACAGATACGCAGTATTTT
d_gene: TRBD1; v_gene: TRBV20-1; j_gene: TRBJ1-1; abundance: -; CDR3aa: CSAPGQGASEAFF; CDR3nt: TGCAGTGCCCCGGGACAGGGGGCCTCTGAAGCTTTCTTT
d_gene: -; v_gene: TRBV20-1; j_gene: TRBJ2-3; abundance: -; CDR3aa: CSALFGGASDTQYF; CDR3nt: TGCAGTGCTCTATTTGGGGGGGCATCAGATACGCAGTATTTT
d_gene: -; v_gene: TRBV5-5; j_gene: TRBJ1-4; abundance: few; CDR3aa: CASSLRGMPTTNEKLFF; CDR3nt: TGTGCCAGCAGCTTACGGGGGATGCCCACTACTAATGAAAAACTGTTTTTT
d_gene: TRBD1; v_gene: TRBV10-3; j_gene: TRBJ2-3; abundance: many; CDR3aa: CAISGTGATDTQYF; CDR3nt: TGTGCCATCAGTGGGACAGGGGCAACAGATACGCAGTATTTT
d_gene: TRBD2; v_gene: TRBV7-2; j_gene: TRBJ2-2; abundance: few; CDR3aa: CASSLRSSGGTGELFF; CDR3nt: TGTGCCAGCAGCTTAAGATCGTCCGGGGGGACCGGGGAGCTGTTTTTT
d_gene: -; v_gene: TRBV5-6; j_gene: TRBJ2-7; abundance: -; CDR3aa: CASSLSIYEQYF; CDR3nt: TGTGCCAGCAGCTTGTCTATCTACGAGCAGTACTTC
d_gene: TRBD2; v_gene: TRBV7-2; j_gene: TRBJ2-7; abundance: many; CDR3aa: CASSPHRTSVPYEQYF; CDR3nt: TGTGCCAGCAGCCCGCACCGGACTAGCGTACCCTACGAGCAGTACTTC
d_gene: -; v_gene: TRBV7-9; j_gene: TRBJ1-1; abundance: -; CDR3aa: CASSSGQPRSEAFF; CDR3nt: TGTGCCAGCAGCTCCGGACAGCCCCGGTCTGAAGCTTTCTTT
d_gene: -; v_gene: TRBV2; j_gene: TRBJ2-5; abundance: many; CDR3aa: CASRAAKETQYF; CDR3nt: TGTGCCAGCAGAGCAGCTAAAGAGACCCAGTACTTC
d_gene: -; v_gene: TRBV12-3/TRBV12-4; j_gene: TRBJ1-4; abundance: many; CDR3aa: CASSGSTNEKLFF; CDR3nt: TGTGCCAGCAGCGGGTCAACTAATGAAAAACTGTTTTTT
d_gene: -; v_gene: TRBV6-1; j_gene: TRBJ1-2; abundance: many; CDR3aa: CASSEGRGNYGYTF; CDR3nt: TGTGCCAGCAGTGAGGGCAGGGGAAACTATGGCTACACCTTC
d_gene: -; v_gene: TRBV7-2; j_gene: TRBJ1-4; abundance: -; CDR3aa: CASSPALLNEKLFF; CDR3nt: TGTGCCAGCAGCCCGGCCCTCCTTAATGAAAAACTGTTTTTT
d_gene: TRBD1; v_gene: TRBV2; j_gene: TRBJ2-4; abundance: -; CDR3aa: CASNLGGLSAKNIQYF; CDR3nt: TGTGCCAGCAACTTAGGGGGCCTTAGCGCCAAAAACATTCAGTACTTC
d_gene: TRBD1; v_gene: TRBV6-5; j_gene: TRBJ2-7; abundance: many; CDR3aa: CASSGTVPSYEQYF; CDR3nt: TGTGCCAGCTCCGGGACAGTTCCCTCCTACGAGCAGTACTTC
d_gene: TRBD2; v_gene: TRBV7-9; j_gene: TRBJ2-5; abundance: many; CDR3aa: CASSLAPSASGEETQYF; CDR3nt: TGTGCCAGCAGCTTAGCACCCTCGGCTAGCGGTGAAGAGACCCAGTACTTC
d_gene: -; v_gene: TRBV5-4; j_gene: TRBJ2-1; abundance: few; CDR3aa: CASRPATGSDQYNEQFF; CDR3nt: TGTGCCAGCAGACCCGCCACCGGATCGGACCAGTACAATGAGCAGTTCTTC
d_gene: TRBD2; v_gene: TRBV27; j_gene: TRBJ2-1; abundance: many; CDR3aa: CASSFTGTSDRNEQFF; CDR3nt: TGTGCCAGCAGTTTTACCGGGACTAGCGATCGGAATGAGCAGTTCTTC
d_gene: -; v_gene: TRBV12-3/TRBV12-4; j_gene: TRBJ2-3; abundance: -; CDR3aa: CASSYSGVPTDVQYF; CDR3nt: TGTGCCAGCAGCTATAGCGGAGTGCCCACAGATGTGCAGTATTTT
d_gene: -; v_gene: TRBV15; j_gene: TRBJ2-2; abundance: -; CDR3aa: CATSPTKTNTGELFF; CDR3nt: TGTGCCACCAGCCCGACAAAAACGAACACCGGGGAGCTGTTTTTT
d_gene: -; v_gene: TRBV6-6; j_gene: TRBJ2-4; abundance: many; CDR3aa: CASSYSDADIQYF; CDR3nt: TGTGCCAGCAGTTACTCAGATGCGGACATTCAGTACTTC
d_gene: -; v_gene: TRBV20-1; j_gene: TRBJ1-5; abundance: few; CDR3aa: CSASTGSGQPQHF; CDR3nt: TGCAGTGCCAGTACAGGGTCGGGGCAGCCCCAGCATTTT
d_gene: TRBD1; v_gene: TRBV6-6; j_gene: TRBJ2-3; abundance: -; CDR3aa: CASTLRGVGQGADTQYF; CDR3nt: TGTGCCAGCACCTTACGGGGTGTGGGACAGGGCGCAGATACGCAGTATTTT
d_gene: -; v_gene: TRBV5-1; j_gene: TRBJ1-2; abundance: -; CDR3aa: CASSLATGSAYGYTF; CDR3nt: TGCGCCAGCAGCTTGGCTACAGGGAGTGCCTATGGCTACACCTTC
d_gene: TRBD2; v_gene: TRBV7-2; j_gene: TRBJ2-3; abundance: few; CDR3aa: CASSLRLGTSGGYTQYF; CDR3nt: TGTGCCAGCAGCTTAAGGCTCGGTACTAGCGGGGGGTATACGCAGTATTTT